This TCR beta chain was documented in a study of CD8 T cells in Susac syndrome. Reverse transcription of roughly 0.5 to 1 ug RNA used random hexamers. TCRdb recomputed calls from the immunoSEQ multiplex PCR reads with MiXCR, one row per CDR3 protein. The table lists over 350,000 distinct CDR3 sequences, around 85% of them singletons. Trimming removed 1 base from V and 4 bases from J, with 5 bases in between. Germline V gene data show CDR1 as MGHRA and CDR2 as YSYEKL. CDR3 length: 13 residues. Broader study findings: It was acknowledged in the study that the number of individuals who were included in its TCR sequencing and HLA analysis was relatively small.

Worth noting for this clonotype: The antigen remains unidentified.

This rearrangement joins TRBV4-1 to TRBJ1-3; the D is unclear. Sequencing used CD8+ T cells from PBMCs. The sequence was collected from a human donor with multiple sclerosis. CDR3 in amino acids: CASSQVAGNTIYF. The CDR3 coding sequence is TGCGCCAGCAGCCAAGTGGCCGGAAACACCATATATTTT.